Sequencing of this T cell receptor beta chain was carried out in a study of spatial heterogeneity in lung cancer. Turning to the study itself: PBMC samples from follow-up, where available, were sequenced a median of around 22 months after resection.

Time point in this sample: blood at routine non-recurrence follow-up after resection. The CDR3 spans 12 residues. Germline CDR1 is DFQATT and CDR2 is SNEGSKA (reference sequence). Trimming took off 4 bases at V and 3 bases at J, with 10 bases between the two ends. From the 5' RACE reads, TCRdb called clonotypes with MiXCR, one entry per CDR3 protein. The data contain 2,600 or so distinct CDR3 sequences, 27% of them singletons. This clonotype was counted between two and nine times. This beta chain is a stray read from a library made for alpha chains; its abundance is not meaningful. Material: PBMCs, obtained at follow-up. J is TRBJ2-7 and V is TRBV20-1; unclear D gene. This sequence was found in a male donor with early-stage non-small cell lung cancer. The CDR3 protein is CSATEMNYEQYF. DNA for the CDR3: TGCAGTGCTACTGAGATGAACTACGAGCAGTACTTC.